The 17 T cell receptor beta chains reported below all come from one sample, sequenced in a study of early T cells in non-severe SARS-CoV-2 infection. TCRdb called the 5' RACE reads again in MiXCR, with one record for every CDR3 protein. This table has more than 55,000 distinct CDR3 sequences, around 12% appearing once. The sample was whole blood. The receptors stem from an adult who was a healthcare worker with PCR-confirmed SARS-CoV-2 infection or an uninfected control (not recorded which).

This clonotype was counted once. The chain employs TRBV9 and TRBJ2-2; no clear D. V gave up 0 bases and J gave up 3 bases, with 9 bases separating them. The CDR3 loop spans 15 amino acids. The germline CDR1 and CDR2 sequences are SGDLS and YYNGEE. The CDR3 DNA follows: TGTGCCAGCAGCGTAGGTGCGCAGTACACCGGGGAGCTGTTTTTT. Translating it yields CASSVGAQYTGELFF.

The V gene is TRBV20-1, the J gene TRBJ1-2, with D perhaps TRBD1 (6 bases). The germline gives CDR1 DFQATT, CDR2 SNEGSKA (reference sequence). CDR3 length: 14 residues. Trimming cost V 6 bases and J 4 bases, with 18 bases left between them. The CDR3 DNA sequence: TGCAGTGCCTCGTGGGGGCAGGTTTCCTATGGCTACACCTTC. It specifies CSASWGQVSYGYTF.

This clonotype was counted many times. V usage is TRBV6-2 or TRBV6-3 and J usage is TRBJ2-6, with D uncertain. The CDR3 spans 20 residues. The germline CDR1 and CDR2 sequences are MNHEY and SVGEGT. The ends were cut back, 2 bases at V and 0 bases at J, with 20 bases in the middle. The CDR3 spells CASSYNGGRSPVSGANVLTF. The CDR3 region has the DNA TGTGCCAGCAGTTACAACGGCGGCAGATCACCCGTCTCTGGGGCCAACGTCCTGACTTTC.

This clonotype was picked up many times. V is TRBV20-1 and J is TRBJ2-1; D remains ambiguous. V gave up 0 bases and J gave up 4 bases, with 7 bases separating them. CDR1 and CDR2 (germline): DFQATT, SNEGSKA (reference sequence). The CDR3 consists of 13 residues. CDR3 nucleotide sequence: TGCAGTGCTAGAGAAGGGCTGTACAATGAGCAGTTCTTC. It specifies CSAREGLYNEQFF.

The CDR3 sequence is CASSLDVGHFYEQYF. In DNA, the CDR3 is TGTGCCAGCAGCTTAGACGTGGGACACTTCTACGAGCAGTACTTC. The V and J genes are TRBV7-6 and TRBJ2-7; D might be TRBD1 (6 bases). The CDR3 contains 15 residues. Trimming stripped 1 base from V and 3 bases from J, with 13 bases between. The germline gives CDR1 SGHVS, CDR2 FNYEAQ.

The chain carries TRBV5-6 and TRBJ2-1; TRBD1 aligns across 10 bases. The CDR3 spans 16 residues. V was clipped by 4 bases and J by 6 bases; unmatched bases: 10. Germline-derived CDR1 and CDR2 are SGHDT and YYEEEE. CDR3 residues: CASSLGQGTRTNEQFF. CDR3 DNA sequence: TGTGCCAGCAGCCTGGGACAGGGGACTAGAACCAATGAGCAGTTCTTC.

This chain joins TRBV5-1 and TRBJ1-6, with a possible D match to TRBD1 (5 bases). CDR1 and CDR2 (germline): SGHRS, YFSETQ. This CDR3 contains 17 residues. V lost 4 bases and J lost 3, with 17 bases in between. The CDR3 here is CASSRGTLERYNSPLHF. In DNA form, the CDR3 reads TGCGCCAGCAGCCGAGGGACCCTTGAGCGCTATAATTCACCCCTCCACTTT. Combining the CDR3 with reference TRBV5-1 and TRBJ1-6 gives the whole variable domain KAGVTQTPRYLIKTRGQQVTLSCSPISGHRSVSWYQQTPGQGLQFLFEYFSETQRNKGNFPGRFSGRQFSNSRSEMNVSTLELGDSALYLCASSRGTLERYNSPLHFGNGTRLTVT.

This clonotype was seen at least ten times. The DNA for the CDR3 is TGTGCCAGCAGTGTTACTAGCGGGAGCGAGCAGTACTTC. Translation: CASSVTSGSEQYF. The chain combines TRBV7-2 with TRBJ2-7; TRBD2 matches 11 bases. Losses at the gene ends were 6 bases for V and 6 bases for J; bases not matched to a gene: 4. The CDR3 sequence is 13 residues long. The germline V gene has CDR1 SGHTA and CDR2 FQGNSA.

This clonotype was picked up a small number of times. The V and J genes are TRBV7-2 and TRBJ2-7, with 8 bases fitting TRBD1. The CDR3 covers 13 residues. The germline V gene has CDR1 SGHTA and CDR2 FQGNSA. Trimming cost V 8 bases and J 2 bases; bases outside gene matches: 5. CDR3 nucleotide sequence: TGTGCCAGCGCAGAACAGGGGGCCTACGAGCAGTACTTC. This encodes CASAEQGAYEQYF.

This clonotype has just a few counts. The chain is built from TRBV10-3 and TRBJ2-7, with D possibly matching TRBD2 (6 bases). This CDR3 region has 15 residues. The germline V gene encodes CDR1 ENHRY and CDR2 SYGVKD. Deletions cut 4 bases from V and 0 bases from J, with 13 bases between. The CDR3 spells CAISGRGGDSYEQYF. The CDR3 DNA follows: TGTGCCATCAGTGGCCGGGGAGGAGACTCCTACGAGCAGTACTTC.

This clonotype appeared many times. This chain links TRBV7-8 with TRBJ1-1, with TRBD1 matching over 8 bases. Trimming cost V 1 base and J 11 bases; bases outside gene matches: 3. This CDR3 comprises 12 residues. Per germline, CDR1 SGHVS and CDR2 FQNEAQ. Written as DNA, the CDR3 is TGTGCCAGCAGCTTAGAGGACAGGGCGGCTTTCTTT. Its protein product is CASSLEDRAAFF.

The CDR3: CASSVRDVSSYEQYF. The CDR3 region has the DNA TGTGCCAGCAGCGTTCGGGACGTATCCTCCTACGAGCAGTACTTC. The chain recombines TRBV9 with TRBJ2-7; D tentatively reads TRBD1 or TRBD2 (5 bases each). Per germline, CDR1 SGDLS and CDR2 YYNGEE. Trimming shortened V by 2 bases and J by 0 bases, and 12 bases separated the two germline ends. The CDR3 is made up of 15 amino acids.

This clonotype was seen at least ten times. The chain is built from TRBV9 and TRBJ2-5; D may be TRBD2 (6 bases). CDR1 is SGDLS and CDR2 is YYNGEE in the germline V gene. The CDR3 consists of 15 residues. The ends were cut back, 0 bases at V and 5 bases at J, with 14 bases in the middle. The DNA of the CDR3 is TGTGCCAGCAGCGTAGGTGTAGGGGCGGGGGAGACCCAGTACTTC. Amino acid sequence: CASSVGVGAGETQYF.

This clonotype was seen repeatedly, ten times or more. The rearrangement uses TRBV12-3 or TRBV12-4 and TRBJ1-2; a possible D gene is TRBD1 (6 bases). The ends were cut back, 4 bases at V and 7 bases at J, with 19 bases in the middle. CDR3 length: 15 amino acids. In DNA form, the CDR3 reads TGTGCCAGCAGTTATCCGGGACACCGGGGGGGTGGCTACACCTTC. Its protein product is CASSYPGHRGGGYTF.

This clonotype was found many times. CDR3 residues: CSALSGAPQETQYF. CDR3 nucleotide sequence: TGCAGCGCCCTAAGCGGGGCCCCCCAAGAGACCCAGTACTTC. The V gene is TRBV20-1, the J gene TRBJ2-5, with 7 bases fitting TRBD2. Germline CDR1 reads DFQATT; CDR2 reads SNEGSKA (reference sequence). The CDR3 extends over 14 amino acids.

On this clonotype itself: A much larger clone lies one base from this, so it may be a read error. The genes are TRBV5-1 and TRBJ1-4; 10 bases line up with TRBD1. CDR3 length equals 16 residues. Germline V CDR1 and CDR2: SGHRS, YFSETQ. This CDR3 is CASSLNSGQGNGKLFF. The CDR3, as DNA: TGCGCCAGCAGCTTAAATTCGGGACAGGGGAATGGAAAACTGTTTTTT.

V and J are TRBV29-1 and TRBJ1-1; maybe TRBD1 (6 bases). The CDR3 is 13 residues long. The V end was cut by 7 bases, the J end by 0 bases, with 12 bases between. Germline values: CDR1 SQVTM, CDR2 ANQGSEA. The CDR3 loop reads CSGRTELNTEAFF. The CDR3 DNA is TGCAGCGGGCGGACAGAACTGAACACTGAAGCTTTCTTT.